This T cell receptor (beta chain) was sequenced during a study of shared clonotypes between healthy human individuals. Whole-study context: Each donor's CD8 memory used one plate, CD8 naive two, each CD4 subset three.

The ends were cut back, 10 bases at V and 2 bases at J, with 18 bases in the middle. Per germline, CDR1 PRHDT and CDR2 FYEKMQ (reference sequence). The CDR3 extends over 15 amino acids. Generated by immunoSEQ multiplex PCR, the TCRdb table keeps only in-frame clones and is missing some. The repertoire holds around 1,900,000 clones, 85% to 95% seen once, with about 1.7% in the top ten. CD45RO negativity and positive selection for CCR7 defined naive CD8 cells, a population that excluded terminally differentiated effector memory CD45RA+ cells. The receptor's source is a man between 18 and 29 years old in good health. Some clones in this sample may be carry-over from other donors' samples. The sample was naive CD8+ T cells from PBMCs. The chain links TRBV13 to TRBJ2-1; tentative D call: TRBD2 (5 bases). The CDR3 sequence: CATSIIGETYNEQFF. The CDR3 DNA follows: TGTGCCACCTCTATTATCGGGGAGACCTACAATGAGCAGTTCTTC. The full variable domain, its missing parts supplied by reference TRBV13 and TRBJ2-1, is AAGVIQSPRHLIKEKRETATLKCYPIPRHDTVYWYQQGPGQDPQFLISFYEKMQSDKGSIPDRFSAQQFSDYHSELNMSSLELGDSALYFCATSIIGETYNEQFFGPGTRLTVL.